The next 8 T cell receptor beta chains were all read from a single sample in a study of T-cell reconstitution after alpha-beta-depleted transplantation in children. This sample's TCRbeta library carried unique molecular identifier barcodes. TCRdb reprocessed the PCR reads via MiXCR and lists one record per CDR3 protein. This table has 250,000 to 350,000 distinct CDR3 sequences, about 10% appearing once. The sequencing here drew on PBMCs from the stem cell graft donor, taken from the stem cell graft. These receptor sequences come from a human donor who donated a stem cell graft to a child with SCID.

CDR3: CSARVTENSPLHF. The CDR3 DNA follows: TGCAGTGCTAGAGTGACGGAAAATTCACCCCTCCACTTT. This chain links TRBV20-1 with TRBJ1-6, with no clear D. CDR1 is DFQATT, CDR2 SNEGSKA, per germline (reference sequence). The CDR3 runs to 13 residues. Trimming pared 1 base from V and 7 bases from J, leaving 8 bases between.

The chain recombines TRBV6-1 with TRBJ1-3; TRBD1 matches at 7 bases. This CDR3 region has 14 residues. Germline assignment: CDR1 MNHNS and CDR2 SASEGT. Unmatched junction bases numbered 11, after V lost 8 bases and J lost 7 bases. This chain's CDR3 is CASGFEGAWNTIYF. The CDR3 DNA sequence: TGTGCCAGCGGATTCGAGGGGGCTTGGAACACCATATATTTT.

The chain couples TRBV7-2 to TRBJ2-7; D remains unclear. The germline gives CDR1 SGHTA, CDR2 FQGNSA. The CDR3 runs 12 residues. Trimming removed 5 bases from V and 4 bases from J, with 9 bases in between. In DNA form, the CDR3 reads TGTGCCAGCAGCCCCCCGGGTTACGAGCAGTACTTC. Translated, it gives CASSPPGYEQYF.

In this sample, this clonotype turned up a few times. V gene TRBV5-1 combines with J gene TRBJ2-5; no clear D. CDR1 and CDR2 from the germline V gene are SGHRS and YFSETQ. V was trimmed by 6 bases and J by 5 bases, leaving 20 bases between them. The CDR3 covers 15 residues. Here the CDR3 reads CASTLNGWVGETQYF. The DNA for the CDR3 is TGCGCCAGCACCCTAAACGGGTGGGTTGGCGAGACCCAGTACTTC.

Ten or more counts support this clonotype. The chain couples TRBV10-3 to TRBJ2-2; no reliable D call. Trimming took 2 bases from V and 4 from J, leaving 2 bases between them. Germline V CDR1 and CDR2: ENHRY, SYGVKD. The CDR3 length is 12 residues. The CDR3 sequence: CAISEVTGELFF. CDR3 bases: TGTGCCATCAGTGAGGTCACCGGGGAGCTGTTTTTT.

The gene calls are TRBV15 and TRBJ2-1; 7 positions agree with TRBD2. V lost 2 bases, J lost 8 bases, and 6 bases stayed unmatched. The germline V gene encodes CDR1 LNHNV and CDR2 YYDKDF (reference sequence). The CDR3 totals 14 residues. The chain's CDR3 is CATSRSGGNYEQFF. The DNA for the CDR3 is TGTGCCACCAGCAGATCGGGGGGAAACTATGAGCAGTTCTTC.

There are a few counts of this clonotype. The J gene is TRBJ2-4, the V gene TRBV27, with 8 bases that match TRBD1. The germline V gene encodes CDR1 MNHEY and CDR2 SMNVEV (reference sequence). The V gene end was trimmed by 3 bases and the J gene end by 0 bases; junction bases not matched to a gene: 1. The length of the CDR3 is 15 residues. CDR3 DNA: TGTGCCAGCAGTTTCACAGGGGGAGCCAAAAACATTCAGTACTTC. It translates to CASSFTGGAKNIQYF.

Only a few counts were recorded for this clonotype. The chain combines TRBV29-1 with TRBJ1-5; the match to TRBD1 covers 8 bases. The germline CDR1 and CDR2 sequences are SQVTM and ANQGSEA. This CDR3 comprises 13 residues. Unmatched junction bases numbered 3, after V lost 2 bases and J lost 6 bases. CDR3 bases: TGCAGCGTTGAAACAGGGGGAAGTCAGCCCCAGCATTTT. Encoded protein: CSVETGGSQPQHF.